This entry is about one T cell receptor beta chain. This entry is derived from a study of OX40 agonist ivuxolimab in advanced cancers. TCRdb's copy holds only in-frame clones and misses some; the assay was immunoSEQ multiplex PCR. Of about 100,000 clones listed, around 90% are singletons. The source of this sequence is an adult with an advanced solid tumor such as melanoma, head and neck, liver or kidney cancer. Sequencing used CD4+ or CD8+ T cells sorted from blood, obtained in a trial of the OX40 agonist ivuxolimab.

CDR3 in amino acids: CASRQGAGKLFF. As DNA, the CDR3 is TGTGCCAGCAGACAGGGGGCCGGAAAACTGTTTTTT. The chain employs TRBV27 and TRBJ1-4; 9 nucleotides line up with TRBD1. V lost 6 bases and J lost 10; bases outside the gene matches: 3. Germline CDR1 MNHEY, CDR2 SMNVEV (reference sequence). This CDR3 spans 12 amino acids.